This T cell receptor beta chain was identified in a study of cytomegalovirus exposure and HLA in healthy donors. For this clone: Its antigen is unidentified.

Trimming took 2 bases from V and 6 from J; bases not matched to a gene: 11. The CDR3 is 16 amino acids. Germline V lookup: CDR1 SGHKS, CDR2 YYEKEE (reference sequence). This table comes from immunoSEQ multiplex PCR, and its TCRdb copy is limited to in-frame clones, with some not included. The repertoire holds 260,000 or so clones, with 90% as singletons. General observations from the study: Among TCR beta chains, those listed as cytomegalovirus-associated numbered over 150. The tendency of first-cohort TCR clusters to co-occur in the roughly 110 validation repertoires emerged from a later analysis. Most TCR sequences were rare, but some public TCRs occurred in many donors.

The rearrangement joins TRBV5-5 to TRBJ1-5, with 7 bases identical to TRBD1. Source material: PBMCs. The origin of this receptor is a woman in her twenties or thirties in good health and CMV-seronegative. The CDR3 sequence is CASSLGQDLRGQPQHF. The CDR3 DNA reads TGTGCCAGCAGCTTAGGACAGGACTTACGGGGTCAGCCCCAGCATTTT.